This entry is about one T cell receptor (beta chain). The sample comes from a study of Ad26.COV2.S vaccination and SARS-CoV-2 variants. Overall study: By the intramuscular route, Ad26.COV2.S was given once, or twice 56 days apart.

Treatment noted: over 15 received Ad26.COV2.S at low or high dose, single or two shots; roughly five received placebo; per-sample allocation not given. Specimen acquisition occurred on day 63 following the initial vaccine or placebo injection. As its vector, the vaccine had Ad26, which expressed Wuhan-strain SARS-CoV-2 spike. Profiled with immunoSEQ multiplex PCR; TCRdb holds only in-frame clones, not every one. The table has about 390,000 clones, around 92% seen once. The CDR3 runs 14 residues. The germline V gene has CDR1 MNHEY and CDR2 SMNVEV (reference sequence). V dropped 4 bases and J dropped 7; count of bases not matched to a gene: 7.

This clonotype originated in a person between 18 and 65 years old who received the Ad26.COV2.S COVID-19 vaccine or a placebo. The chain uses TRBV27 and TRBJ1-2; 9 bases are a match to TRBD1. Sequenced material: peripheral blood, taken in a trial of Ad26.COV2.S vaccine versus placebo. The CDR3 protein is CASSSVTGGSGYTF. CDR3 nucleotides: TGTGCCAGCAGTTCCGTAACAGGGGGCTCTGGCTACACCTTC.